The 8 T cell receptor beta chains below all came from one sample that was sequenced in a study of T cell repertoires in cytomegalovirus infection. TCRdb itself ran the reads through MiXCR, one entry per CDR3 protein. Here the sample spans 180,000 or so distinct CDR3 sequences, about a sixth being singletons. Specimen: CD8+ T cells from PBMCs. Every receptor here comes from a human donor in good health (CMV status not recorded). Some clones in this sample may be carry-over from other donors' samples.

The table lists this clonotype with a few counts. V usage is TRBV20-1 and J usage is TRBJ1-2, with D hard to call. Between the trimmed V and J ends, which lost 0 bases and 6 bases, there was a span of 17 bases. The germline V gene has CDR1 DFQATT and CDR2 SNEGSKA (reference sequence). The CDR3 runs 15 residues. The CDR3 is CSARDPPGPRNGYTF. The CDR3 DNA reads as TGCAGTGCTAGAGATCCCCCAGGCCCCAGGAATGGCTACACCTTC.

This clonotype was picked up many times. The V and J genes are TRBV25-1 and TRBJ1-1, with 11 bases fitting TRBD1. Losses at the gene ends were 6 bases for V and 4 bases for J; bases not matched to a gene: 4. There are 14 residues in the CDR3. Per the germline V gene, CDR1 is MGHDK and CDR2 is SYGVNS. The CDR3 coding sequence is TGTGCCAGCAGGGGACAGGGGGTTCGCACTGAAGCTTTCTTT. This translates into CASRGQGVRTEAFF.

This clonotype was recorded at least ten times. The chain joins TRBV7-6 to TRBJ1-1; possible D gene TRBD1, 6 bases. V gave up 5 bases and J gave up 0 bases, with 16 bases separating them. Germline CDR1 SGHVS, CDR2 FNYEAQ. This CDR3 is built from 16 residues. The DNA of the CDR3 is TGTGCCAGCAGCCACAACAGGGAAACCATGAACACTGAAGCTTTCTTT. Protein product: CASSHNRETMNTEAFF.

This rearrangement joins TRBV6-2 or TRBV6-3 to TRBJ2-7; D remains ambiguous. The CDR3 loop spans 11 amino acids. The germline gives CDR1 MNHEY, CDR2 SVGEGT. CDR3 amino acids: CDSGRDYEQYF. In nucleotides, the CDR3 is TGTGACTCGGGCCGAGACTACGAGCAGTACTTC.

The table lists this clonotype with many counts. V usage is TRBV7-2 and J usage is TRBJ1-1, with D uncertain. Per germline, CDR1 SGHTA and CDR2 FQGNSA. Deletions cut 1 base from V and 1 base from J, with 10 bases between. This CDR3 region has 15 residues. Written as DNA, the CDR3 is TGTGCCAGCAGCTTAGGAATCTCGTGGAACACTGAAGCTTTCTTT. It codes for CASSLGISWNTEAFF.

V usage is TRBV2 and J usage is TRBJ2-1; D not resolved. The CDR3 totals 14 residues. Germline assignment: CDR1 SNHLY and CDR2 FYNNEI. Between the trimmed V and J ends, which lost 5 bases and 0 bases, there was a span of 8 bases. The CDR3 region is CASSQLSSYNEQFF. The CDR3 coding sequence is TGTGCCAGCAGTCAGCTGAGCTCCTACAATGAGCAGTTCTTC.

The CDR3 reads CASSSLLEREKLFF. As DNA, the CDR3 is TGTGCCAGCAGTTCTCTGCTCGAACGAGAAAAACTGTTTTTT. The genes are TRBV28 and TRBJ1-4; D gene ambiguous. Germline V gene data show CDR1 as MDHEN and CDR2 as SYDVKM. Deletions cut 4 bases from V and 8 bases from J, with 14 bases between. CDR3 length: 14 residues.

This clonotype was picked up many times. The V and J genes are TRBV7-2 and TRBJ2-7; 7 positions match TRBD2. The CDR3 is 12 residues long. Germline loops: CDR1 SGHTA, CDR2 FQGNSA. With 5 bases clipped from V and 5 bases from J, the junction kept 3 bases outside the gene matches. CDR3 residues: CASSLGLDEQYF. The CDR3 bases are TGTGCCAGCAGCCTAGGACTAGACGAGCAGTACTTC.